These T cell receptor beta chains were read from a single sample in a study of neoadjuvant nivolumab and ipilimumab in lung cancer. Repertoires were generated with immunoSEQ multiplex PCR, while TCRdb's copy carries only in-frame clones and drops some. This table holds about 26,000 clones, 75% to 90% found once. The material was tumor tissue, obtained after neoadjuvant nivolumab, alone or with ipilimumab, at or shortly before surgery. The receptors come from an adult with non-small cell lung cancer. The CDR3 runs from the conserved cysteine through the conserved F or W. D genes are given only for firm matches. A clone size is listed for some rows: how often the clone was seen (once, few, many), or a class if it is expanded.

clone size | J gene | D gene | V gene | CDR3 DNA | CDR3 protein
few | TRBJ1-2 | TRBD1 | TRBV29-1 | TGCAGCGGGGGACAGGGAGGGTACTATGGCTACACCTTC | CSGGQGGYYGYTF
once | TRBJ1-3 | NA | TRBV11-3 | TGTGCCAGCAGCTTTTCGGGAAACACCATATATTTT | CASSFSGNTIYF
NA | TRBJ2-7 | NA | TRBV5-4 | TGTGCCAGCAGCGTGAGAGGGGTAGGGTCCGAGCAGTACTTC | CASSVRGVGSEQYF
few | TRBJ2-4 | NA | TRBV18 | TGTGCCAGCTCCAAGGGACTGCCCAAAAACATTCAGTACTTC | CASSKGLPKNIQYF
NA | TRBJ2-1 | TRBD1 | TRBV7-9 | TGTGCCAGCAGCTGGGGACAGGGCTCCTACAATGAGCAGTTCTTC | CASSWGQGSYNEQFF
NA | TRBJ1-1 | NA | TRBV19 | TGTGCCAGTAGTATAGTCTCGGGGAACACTGAAGCTTTCTTT | CASSIVSGNTEAFF
NA | TRBJ2-5 | NA | TRBV11-3 | TGTGCCAGCAGCTTATTAGCGGAAGAGACCCAGTACTTC | CASSLLAEETQYF
NA | TRBJ2-7 | NA | TRBV5-1 | TGCGCCAGCAGCCTAAGACAGGTAGAGGGGCGATACGAGCAGTACTTC | CASSLRQVEGRYEQYF
NA | TRBJ1-2 | NA | TRBV25-1 | TGTGCCAGCAGTGAATCGGGCAGGGCCAATGGCTACACCTTC | CASSESGRANGYTF
NA | TRBJ2-3 | NA | TRBV2 | TGTGCCAGCAGCCAAAGGGCCCCGACCACAGATACGCAGTATTTT | CASSQRAPTTDTQYF
NA | TRBJ2-1 | NA | TRBV6-5 | TGTGCCAGCAGTTTAGGCCTAAACTGGGGCAATGAGCAGTTCTTC | CASSLGLNWGNEQFF
few | TRBJ2-7 | NA | TRBV6-1 | TGTGCCAGCTCCCCTACACCTGCCGTCGAGCAGTACTTC | CASSPTPAVEQYF
NA | TRBJ1-1 | NA | TRBV29-1 | TGCAGCTCCAGGCCAGTAGGCATGAACACTGAAGCTTTCTTT | CSSRPVGMNTEAFF
few | TRBJ2-7 | TRBD1 | TRBV11-2 | TGTGCCAGCAGCTCGGGACAGCTAATCTCCTACGAGCAGTACTTC | CASSSGQLISYEQYF
NA | TRBJ1-5 | TRBD1 | TRBV12-5 | TGTGCTAGTTCCAGGGGGCTTGGCAATCAGCCCCAGCATTTT | CASSRGLGNQPQHF
few | TRBJ2-3 | NA | TRBV18 | TGTGCCAGCTCTTACACAGATACGCAGTATTTT | CASSYTDTQYF
once | TRBJ1-4 | NA | TRBV6-6 | TGTGCCAGCAGTTACTTCAGGACTGAAAAACTGTTTTTT | CASSYFRTEKLFF
NA | TRBJ2-2 | NA | TRBV6-5 | TGTGCCAGCAGTTACGTGAACACCGGGGAGCTGTTTTTT | CASSYVNTGELFF
NA | TRBJ1-1 | NA | TRBV5-1 | TGCGCCAGCAGCAATAATCTAATGAACACTGAAGCTTTCTTT | CASSNNLMNTEAFF
NA | TRBJ2-2 | TRBD2 | TRBV5-1 | TGCGCCAGCAGCCCCGGGATAGCGGGAGGGACGAACACCGGGGAGCTGTTTTTT | CASSPGIAGGTNTGELFF
NA | TRBJ2-7 | TRBD1 | TRBV18 | TGTGCCAGCTCACCTGACAGGGTCCACGAGCAGTACTTC | CASSPDRVHEQYF
once | TRBJ1-2 | TRBD1 | TRBV6-5 | TGTGCCAGCAGTTACGACAGGGCAGTCGACTATGGCTACACCTTC | CASSYDRAVDYGYTF
NA | TRBJ1-4 | TRBD1 | TRBV11-3 | TGTGCCAGCAGCCAGACAGGGGGTAATGAAAAACTGTTTTTT | CASSQTGGNEKLFF
NA | TRBJ1-1 | NA | TRBV30 | TGTGCCTGGAGTATTGGGCGGTTGTTGAACACTGAAGCTTTCTTT | CAWSIGRLLNTEAFF
NA | TRBJ2-3 | TRBD1 | TRBV7-2 | TGTGCCAGCAGCTTATGGACAGGGTCAGTAGGCACAGATACGCAGTATTTT | CASSLWTGSVGTDTQYF
NA | TRBJ1-2 | NA | TRBV5-8 | TGTGCCAGCAGCCTATTGCGGGTGGTCGCGAATGGCTACACCTTC | CASSLLRVVANGYTF
once | TRBJ2-6 | NA | TRBV10-3 | TGTGCCATCATAGCGGACCCTCCCGGGGCCAACGTCCTGACTTTC | CAIIADPPGANVLTF
once | TRBJ1-1 | NA | TRBV5-4 | TGTGCCAGCAGCCAGGACGGAGACACTGAAGCTTTCTTT | CASSQDGDTEAFF
NA | TRBJ2-7 | TRBD2 | TRBV28 | TGTGCCAGTAAAACTAGCGGGAGTCTACACGAGCAGTACTTC | CASKTSGSLHEQYF
NA | TRBJ1-2 | NA | TRBV13 | TGTGCCAGCAGCTTAGGCACAGGGAACTATGGCTACACCTTC | CASSLGTGNYGYTF
NA | TRBJ1-1 | NA | TRBV5-5 | TGTGCCAGCAGCCCGGGGCTTACTGAAGCTTTCTTT | CASSPGLTEAFF